This TCR beta chain came from a study of blood T cell repertoires in COVID-19. Per the authors' pipeline: Estimated nucleated cell counts came from reference gene primer amplification. The repertoire was sequenced with immunoSEQ multiplex PCR; TCRdb's copy has only in-frame clones and lacks some. That table is the source of V, J and clone size, and D and trimming were worked out from the DNA. Of around 120,000 clones in the sample, 87% were seen once. This CDR3 spans 12 amino acids. Germline CDR1 is MDHEN and CDR2 is SYDVKM. V was shortened by 7 bases and J by 7 bases, with 14 bases between the two germline ends.

The sequenced material came from peripheral blood. This chain links TRBV28 with TRBJ2-7, with D unresolved. The sequence was obtained from a woman in her sixties or seventies with acute or convalescent COVID-19. The CDR3 DNA sequence: TGTGCCAGCACGGCCGCGGCGAGGGAGCAGTACTTC. Translating it yields CASTAAAREQYF.